This is a list of T cell receptor beta chains from one sample in a study of shared T cell receptors in the human thymus. TCRdb's copy holds only in-frame clones and misses some; the assay was immunoSEQ multiplex PCR. Of some 700,000 clones in the sample, around 85% are singletons; the top ten hold about 0.0098%. These same records also appear under a second study, on human thymus T cells.

Sequencing was done on a sample of thymocytes. These receptors all come from a girl less than two years old with a congenital heart defect. Each CDR3 is given with its conserved first and last residue. Fields, in order: V gene, J gene, CDR3 protein.

>TRBV2|TRBJ2-7
CASSWGGTYEQYF
>TRBV19|TRBJ1-4
CASYFRGYPPTNEKLFF
>TRBV2|TRBJ2-5
CARNTDRKKQETQYF
>TRBV7-8|TRBJ2-7
CASSPQGWRGPPYEQYF
>TRBV27|TRBJ1-2
CASSPRREGNYGYTF
>TRBV7-9|TRBJ2-5
CASRDYRRETQYF
>TRBV2|TRBJ1-2
CASRAGTVVYGYTF
>TRBV5-6|TRBJ2-7
CASSSTDLDSYNIPKQYF
>TRBV21-1|TRBJ1-1
CASSKLTRRGGVNTEAFF
>TRBV5-1|TRBJ1-2
CASSLAILGQPNYGYTF
>TRBV7-9|TRBJ2-2
CASSLELEAENTGELFF
>TRBV7-9|TRBJ1-2
CASSLDRGYGYTF
>TRBV19|TRBJ1-2
CASSDSLGPNYGYTF
>TRBV10-3|TRBJ1-2
CAISEGTGGYGYTF
>TRBV10-2|TRBJ1-2
CASQTGSNYGYTF
>TRBV7-8|TRBJ1-1
CASSLQTGTGGRVEAFF
>TRBV28|TRBJ2-7
CASRRQGPYEQYF
>TRBV7-6|TRBJ2-6
CASSLVTGRIAPISLGANVLTF
>TRBV5-1|TRBJ1-1
CASSSIYRRTEAFF
>TRBV15|TRBJ2-2
CATSRTHPGTSGGENTGELFF
>TRBV15|TRBJ1-5
CATSRRQGGQPQHF
>TRBV18|TRBJ2-1
CASSLNSGGAHEQFF
>TRBV19|TRBJ1-5
CASIPGGHPYSNQPQHF
>TRBV28|TRBJ1-6
CASQGEGRGNSPLHF
>TRBV15|TRBJ1-5
CATSTTGQGMSMQPQHF
>TRBV4-1|TRBJ2-7
CASSQRGELGEQYF
>TRBV18|TRBJ1-1
CASSLLAPGPQNTEAFF
>TRBV10-2|TRBJ2-5
CASSESAGTGEKETQYF
>TRBV7-2|TRBJ1-3
CASSAIDRDTIYF
>TRBV7-2|TRBJ1-2
CASSLPGQGYGYTF
>TRBV15|TRBJ2-2
CATKREPLAGELFF
>TRBV28|TRBJ1-6
CASSFWENSPLHF
>TRBV7-8|TRBJ1-1
CASSLVKGVLWDTEAFF
>TRBV9|TRBJ1-1
CASSQFRDMNTEAFF
>TRBV4-1|TRBJ2-3
CASSQGGGVDTQYF
>TRBV2|TRBJ1-1
CASRVGSYQVADRAEAFF
>TRBV25-1|TRBJ2-7
CASSEFLTGAREQYF
>TRBV28|TRBJ1-1
CASSFFDRAGTEAFF
>TRBV6-5|TRBJ1-1
CASSYSLGGAQAFF
>TRBV15|TRBJ1-6
CATSRDRGPIKDSPLHF
>TRBV2|TRBJ2-7
CASRAHLAGAFVEQYF
>TRBV5-6|TRBJ1-6
CASSFDFSGNSPLHF
>TRBV7-2|TRBJ1-2
CASSSRTGQNNYGYTF
>TRBV2|TRBJ2-5
CASSEAGWTQYF
>TRBV6-5|TRBJ2-1
CASSYDSRFNEQFF
>TRBV10-3|TRBJ1-6
CAISEGGLERSPLHF
>TRBV5-6|TRBJ2-3
CASSLLSSGGAGDTQYF
>TRBV5-1|TRBJ2-5
CASSLAQVAGEETQYF
>TRBV4-2|NA
CASSQNTAGEQYF
>TRBV30|TRBJ1-3
CAWSPTFRGRNTIYF
>TRBV5-1|TRBJ1-1
CASSWRGSNTEAFF
>TRBV6-6|TRBJ2-7
CASSNGRGPYEQYF
>TRBV28|TRBJ1-2
CASSLWPDRVGDGYTF